The 11 T cell receptor beta chains presented below share a single source sample, sequenced in a study of patients and donors after allogeneic stem cell transplantation. TCRdb itself ran the RT-PCR reads through MiXCR, one entry per CDR3 protein. The sample lists 400,000 to 450,000 distinct CDR3 sequences, around 15% seen once, with less than 8% in the top ten. The sample comprised blood, either unsorted or a sorted T cell fraction (not recorded which). These receptors originate from a human donor who was either an allogeneic HSCT recipient or a stem cell or donor lymphocyte infusion donor (not recorded which). It is not recorded whose cells these are; they may come from a transplant donor.

The CDR3 is CASSESGSYNEQFF. In DNA, the CDR3 is TGCGCCAGCAGCGAAAGCGGTTCCTACAATGAGCAGTTCTTC. V gene TRBV5-1 combines with J gene TRBJ2-1; perhaps TRBD2 as D (5 bases). The CDR3 runs 14 residues. Trimming stripped 4 bases from V and 1 base from J, with 9 bases between. CDR1 and CDR2 (germline): SGHRS, YFSETQ.

This clonotype turned up a few times. This rearrangement joins TRBV25-1 to TRBJ2-7; D may match TRBD1 or TRBD2 (6 bases each). Germline-derived CDR1 and CDR2 are MGHDK and SYGVNS. CDR3 length: 15 residues. The V gene lost 6 bases and the J gene lost 3 bases, with 18 bases spanning the gap. The CDR3 reads CASSGRGARVYEQYF. CDR3 bases: TGTGCCAGCAGCGGAAGGGGGGCCAGGGTCTACGAGCAGTACTTC.

The chain uses TRBV20-1 and TRBJ2-3; D gene ambiguous. The CDR3 is 14 amino acids. Germline loops: CDR1 DFQATT, CDR2 SNEGSKA (reference sequence). The germline V and J ends were trimmed by 1 base and 1 base, with 9 bases remaining between them. CDR3 loop: CSARGQEGTDTQYF. CDR3 bases: TGCAGTGCTAGAGGGCAAGAGGGCACAGATACGCAGTATTTT.

This clonotype appeared a few times. V usage is TRBV29-1 and J usage is TRBJ1-2; D ambiguous. V was trimmed by 6 bases and J by 4 bases, leaving 15 bases between them. CDR1 is SQVTM and CDR2 is ANQGSEA in the germline V gene. CDR3 length: 13 amino acids. The CDR3 nucleotides are TGCAGCGTCCCTCCCGGAGCGATCTATGGCTACACCTTC. Translation gives CSVPPGAIYGYTF.

The chain employs TRBV7-2 and TRBJ2-5; 8 nucleotides align to TRBD2. The CDR3 spans 16 residues. V shed 5 bases and J 2 bases; nucleotides not matched to a gene: 10. Germline V gene lookup returns CDR1 SGHTA and CDR2 FQGNSA. The CDR3 loop is CASSLRGAGAQETQYF. The CDR3 DNA follows: TGTGCCAGCAGCCTACGCGGAGCGGGGGCACAAGAGACCCAGTACTTC. The complete variable domain, with remaining parts taken from reference TRBV7-2 and TRBJ2-5, reads GAGVSQSPSNKVTEKGKDVELRCDPISGHTALYWYRQSLGQGLEFLIYFQGNSAPDKSGLPSDRFSAERTGGSVSTLTIQRTQQEDSAVYLCASSLRGAGAQETQYFGPGTRLLVL.

The J gene is TRBJ1-1, the V gene TRBV9; the D gene is possibly TRBD1 (5 bases). V lost 1 base and J lost 1, with 11 bases in between. The germline gives CDR1 SGDLS, CDR2 YYNGEE. The length of the CDR3 is 15 residues. The CDR3 DNA is TGTGCCAGCAGCGTAACCGGGGCCGAGAACACTGAAGCTTTCTTT. The encoded protein is CASSVTGAENTEAFF. Full variable domain (outside the CDR3, taken from reference TRBV9 and TRBJ1-1): DSGVTQTPKHLITATGQRVTLRCSPRSGDLSVYWYQQSLDQGLQFLIQYYNGEERAKGNILERFSAQQFPDLHSELNLSSLELGDSALYFCASSVTGAENTEAFFGQGTRLTVV.

This clonotype was counted a few times. The chain links TRBV30 to TRBJ1-2, with D possibly TRBD1 on 5 matching bases. The ends were cut back, 4 bases at V and 6 bases at J, with 15 bases in the middle. Germline V gene sequence: CDR1 GTSNPN, CDR2 SVGIG (reference sequence). The CDR3 covers 13 residues. The CDR3 spells CAWTSGGGDGYTF. The CDR3 nucleotides are TGTGCCTGGACCTCCGGCGGGGGGGATGGCTACACCTTC.

Comments on this clonotype: Since a much larger clone is just one base distant, this may be a read error. The conserved phenylalanine or tryptophan normally closing the CDR3 is absent here, so this likely arose from a read error. The DNA is left out, because the CDR3 cannot be placed on it with certainty; the CDR3 is given as TCRdb lists it. The chain recombines TRBV12-3 or TRBV12-4 with TRBJ2-1; the D call of TRBD1 is as the table states it, not checked on the DNA. Termini included, the CDR3 measures 13 amino acids. Here the CDR3 reads CASSLGGAGQRFL.

The CDR3 region is CASSPVVNHEQYF. CDR3 sequence (DNA): TGTGCCAGCAGCCCCGTAGTAAATCACGAGCAGTACTTC. The chain couples TRBV4-2 to TRBJ2-7; the D is unclear. The CDR3 spans 13 residues. Trimming removed 4 bases at V and 5 bases at J, with 12 bases between. Germline values: CDR1 LGHNA, CDR2 YNFKEQ.

This clonotype was detected many times. The rearrangement links TRBV7-9 to TRBJ1-5, with D possibly matching TRBD1 (5 bases). Germline-derived CDR1 and CDR2 are SEHNR and FQNEAQ (reference sequence). Trimming left V 5 bases short and J 1 base short, with 9 bases between. The CDR3 sequence is 14 residues long. Written as DNA, the CDR3 is TGTGCCAGCAGCACCGGGGGGAGCAATCAGCCCCAGCATTTT. It translates to CASSTGGSNQPQHF.

This clonotype turned up a few times. V gene TRBV5-1 combines with J gene TRBJ1-2, with unresolved D. Germline V lookup: CDR1 SGHRS, CDR2 YFSETQ. The CDR3 has 12 amino acids. Trimming took 5 bases from V and 4 from J, leaving 9 bases between them. The CDR3 region is CASSREAYGYTF. The CDR3 DNA reads TGCGCCAGCAGTCGGGAAGCCTATGGCTACACCTTC.